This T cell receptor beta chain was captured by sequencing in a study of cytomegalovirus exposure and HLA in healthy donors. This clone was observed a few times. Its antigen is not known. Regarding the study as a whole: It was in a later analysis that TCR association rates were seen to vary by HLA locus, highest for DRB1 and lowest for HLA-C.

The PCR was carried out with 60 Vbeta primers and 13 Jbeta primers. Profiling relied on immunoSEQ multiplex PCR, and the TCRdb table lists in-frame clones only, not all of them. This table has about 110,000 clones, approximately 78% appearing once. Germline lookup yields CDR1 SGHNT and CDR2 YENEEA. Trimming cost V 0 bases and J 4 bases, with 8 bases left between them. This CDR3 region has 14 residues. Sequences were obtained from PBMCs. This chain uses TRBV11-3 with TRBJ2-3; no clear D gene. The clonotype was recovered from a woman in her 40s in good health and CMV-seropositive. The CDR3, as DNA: TGTGCCAGCAGCTTAGAGAGGCCGCCAGATACGCAGTATTTT. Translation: CASSLERPPDTQYF. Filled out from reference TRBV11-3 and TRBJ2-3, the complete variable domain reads EAGVVQSPRYKIIEKKQPVAFWCNPISGHNTLYWYLQNLGQGPELLIRYENEEAVDDSQLPKDRFSAERLKGVDSTLKIQPAELGDSAVYLCASSLERPPDTQYFGPGTRLTVL.